These 27 T cell receptor beta chains share one sample of origin, sequenced in a study of shared clonotypes between healthy human individuals. Libraries were prepared by immunoSEQ multiplex PCR; TCRdb keeps only in-frame clonotypes and omits some of them. The sample shows under 600,000 clones, 60% to 80% of them seen only once. Sequencing was performed on PBMCs. The receptor set was obtained from a middle-aged woman in good health. Some clones in this sample may be carry-over from other donors' samples.

The gene calls are TRBV28 and TRBJ2-7; TRBD2 agrees at 11 bases. The CDR3 length is 15 residues. The germline V gene has CDR1 MDHEN and CDR2 SYDVKM. After removal of 5 bases from V and 5 bases from J, the junction contained 8 bases not matched to a gene. The CDR3 DNA follows: TGTGCCAGCAGTCCCTCACTAGCGGGAGTCAACGAGCAGTACTTC. Its protein product is CASSPSLAGVNEQYF.

The chain has TRBV10-3 and TRBJ1-1; 7 bases line up with TRBD1. This CDR3 is built from 11 residues. V gave up 11 bases and J gave up 10 bases; unmatched junction bases: 10. Germline-derived CDR1 and CDR2 are ENHRY and SYGVKD. The CDR3 here is CASRQGWGAFF. The CDR3 nucleotides are TGTGCCTCCCGACAGGGTTGGGGAGCTTTCTTT.

The CDR3 region is CASSEASSVTEAFF. The CDR3 DNA reads TGTGCCAGCAGTGAAGCTTCCAGCGTCACTGAAGCTTTCTTT. The V call is TRBV6-1, the J call TRBJ1-1; D call uncertain. Trimming took 0 bases from V and 4 from J, leaving 9 bases between them. The CDR3 extends over 14 amino acids. Germline-derived CDR1 and CDR2 are MNHNS and SASEGT.

This chain joins TRBV7-9 and TRBJ2-3, with TRBD2 as a possible D gene (6 bases). The V gene's germline CDR1 is SEHNR and CDR2 FQNEAQ (reference sequence). V lost 5 bases and J lost 3, with 15 bases in between. This CDR3 comprises 15 residues. In DNA, the CDR3 is TGTGCCAGCAGCCTCCCTGAGGCGGGAACAGATACGCAGTATTTT. It encodes CASSLPEAGTDTQYF. The variable domain in full, completed from reference TRBV7-9 and TRBJ2-3, reads DTGVSQNPRHKITKRGQNVTFRCDPISEHNRLYWYRQTLGQGPEFLTYFQNEAQLEKSRLLSDRFSAERPKGSFSTLEIQRTEQGDSAMYLCASSLPEAGTDTQYFGPGTRLTVL.

This clone was seen a few times. The chain links TRBV6-1 to TRBJ2-7; 8 bases align to TRBD1. The CDR3 is 14 residues long. Trimming removed 3 bases from V and 2 bases from J; junction bases left unmatched: 3. The germline V gene encodes CDR1 MNHNS and CDR2 SASEGT. CDR3 bases: TGTGCCAGCAGTGACTGGGACAGGCCCTACGAGCAGTACTTC. As protein: CASSDWDRPYEQYF.

The chain has TRBV2 and TRBJ2-5; 7 bases are shared with TRBD1. Matching the DNA end better, TRBJ2-7 makes the J call doubtful. The CDR3 loop spans 14 amino acids. The germline gives CDR1 SNHLY, CDR2 FYNNEI. CDR3 DNA sequence: TGTGCCAGCAGTGTGGGCAGGGGGTCATACGAGCAGTACTTC. It codes for CASSVGRGSYEQYF.

This clone was counted once. J is TRBJ2-7 and V is TRBV5-4; TRBD1 matches at 7 bases. Germline CDR1 reads SGHNT; CDR2 reads YYREEE (reference sequence). The CDR3 is made up of 18 amino acids. With V trimmed by 4 bases and J by 2 bases, 18 bases remained unmatched. Here the CDR3 reads CASSQGMNYRDSPYEQYF. The CDR3 region has the DNA TGTGCCAGCAGCCAAGGGATGAACTACCGGGACAGCCCCTACGAGCAGTACTTC.

The gene calls are TRBV7-2 and TRBJ1-5, with D perhaps matching TRBD1 (5 bases). Germline lookup yields CDR1 SGHTA and CDR2 FQGNSA. The CDR3 has 15 residues. The ends were cut back, 4 bases at V and 0 bases at J, with 10 bases in the middle. The CDR3 DNA sequence: TGTGCCAGCAGCTGGCGAGGGGATAGCAATCAGCCCCAGCATTTT. This gives the protein CASSWRGDSNQPQHF.

CDR3 loop: CASSSTDTQYF. CDR3 in DNA: TGTGCCAGCAGTAGCACAGATACGCAGTATTTT. J is TRBJ2-3 and V is TRBV6-6; D is uncertain. This CDR3 is built from 11 residues. Germline assignment: CDR1 MNHNY and CDR2 SVGAGI (reference sequence). V was shortened by 5 bases and J by 0 bases, with 0 bases between the two germline ends.

This chain joins TRBV29-1 and TRBJ2-7; D might be TRBD2 (6 bases). The CDR3 sequence is 13 residues long. Per the germline V gene, CDR1 is SQVTM and CDR2 is ANQGSEA. V dropped 4 bases and J dropped 7 bases, with 17 bases sitting between them. CDR3 region: CSVALAELGEQYF. The CDR3 DNA reads as TGCAGCGTTGCACTAGCTGAACTGGGAGAGCAGTACTTC.

CDR3 coding DNA: TGTGCCTGGGCAGGGAGCTCCTATAATTCACCCCTCCACTTT. Its protein product is CAWAGSSYNSPLHF. The chain recombines TRBV30 with TRBJ1-6, with D possibly matching TRBD1 (5 bases). There are 14 residues in the CDR3. Trimming cost V 5 bases and J 0 bases, with 8 bases left between them. Per the germline V gene, CDR1 is GTSNPN and CDR2 is SVGIG (reference sequence). Filled out from reference TRBV30 and TRBJ1-6, the complete variable domain reads SQTIHQWPATLVQPVGSPLSLECTVEGTSNPNLYWYRQAAGRGLQLLFYSVGIGQISSEVPQNLSASRPQDRQFILSSKKLLLSDSGFYLCAWAGSSYNSPLHFGNGTRLTVT.

The chain is built from TRBV28 and TRBJ2-2; D is unresolved. V lost 8 bases and J 7 bases, leaving 14 bases between the germline ends. Per germline, CDR1 MDHEN and CDR2 SYDVKM. The CDR3 consists of 13 residues. The CDR3, as DNA: TGTGCCAGCCGACCGATGGGGATCGGGGAGCTGTTTTTT. This encodes CASRPMGIGELFF. Full variable domain (rest looked up from reference TRBV28 and TRBJ2-2): DVKVTQSSRYLVKRTGEKVFLECVQDMDHENMFWYRQDPGLGLRLIYFSYDVKMKEKGDIPEGYSVSREKKERFSLILESASTNQTSMYLCASRPMGIGELFFGEGSRLTVL.

The V gene is TRBV15, the J gene TRBJ2-1, with no clear D. Trimming removed 1 base at V and 8 bases at J, with 6 bases between. This CDR3 comprises 12 residues. The germline V gene has CDR1 LNHNV and CDR2 YYDKDF (reference sequence). In nucleotides, the CDR3 is TGTGCCACCAGCAGAGGTCAAGATGAGCAGTTCTTC. It translates to CATSRGQDEQFF.

This clone appeared a few times. V and J are TRBV28 and TRBJ2-1; 10 bases line up with TRBD2. This CDR3 comprises 16 residues. CDR1 MDHEN and CDR2 SYDVKM come from the germline V gene. V lost 8 bases and J lost 3; bases outside the gene matches: 10. CDR3 sequence (DNA): TGTGCCAGCTGGGCTAGCGGGAGAAGCGGCTACAATGAGCAGTTCTTC. This sequence encodes CASWASGRSGYNEQFF.

The genes are TRBV7-3 and TRBJ2-7, with 11 bases matching TRBD1. Trimming at V came to 3 bases and at J to 3 bases, leaving 4 bases not matched to a gene. This CDR3 comprises 15 residues. CDR1 SGHTA and CDR2 FQGTGA come from the germline V gene. The CDR3 sequence is CASSFGQGARYEQYF. CDR3 bases: TGTGCCAGCAGCTTTGGACAGGGGGCTCGCTACGAGCAGTACTTC.

The chain employs TRBV7-2 and TRBJ1-2, with 9 bases lining up with TRBD1. V trimming: 5 bases; J trimming: 7 bases; junction bases outside the gene matches: 8. The CDR3 is 14 amino acids. Germline-derived CDR1 and CDR2 are SGHTA and FQGNSA. The CDR3 nucleotides read TGTGCCAGCAGCCCCCCGGGACAGGGTCGTGGCTACACCTTC. It translates to CASSPPGQGRGYTF.

A few counts support this clone. V is TRBV9 and J is TRBJ2-7; D is possibly TRBD1 (5 bases). This CDR3 has 15 amino acids. Germline CDR1 is SGDLS and CDR2 is YYNGEE. Trimming took off 3 bases at V and 6 bases at J, with 19 bases between the two ends. CDR3 loop: CASSAQFDSNGEQYF. CDR3 DNA sequence: TGTGCCAGCAGCGCACAATTCGACAGTAACGGCGAGCAGTACTTC.

This chain links TRBV28 with TRBJ1-2; D call uncertain. The V and J ends lost 8 bases and 6 bases respectively, with 34 bases between them. There are 19 residues in the CDR3. The germline V gene encodes CDR1 MDHEN and CDR2 SYDVKM. The CDR3 here is CASGHMGFGPHLKVDGYTF. CDR3 DNA sequence: TGTGCCAGCGGTCATATGGGATTTGGACCGCACCTGAAAGTGGATGGCTACACCTTC.

V usage is TRBV6-4 and J usage is TRBJ1-1, with 7 bases that match TRBD1. The CDR3 spans 16 residues. Unmatched junction bases numbered 11, after V lost 7 bases and J lost 0 bases. Germline-derived CDR1 and CDR2 are MRHNA and SNTAGT. The CDR3 coding sequence is TGTGCCAGCAAACTCAACAGGGGAGGTATGAACACTGAAGCTTTCTTT. Translating gives CASKLNRGGMNTEAFF.

The rearrangement links TRBV28 to TRBJ1-3; 11 bases are shared with TRBD1. V shed 6 bases and J 5 bases; nucleotides not matched to a gene: 3. This CDR3 contains 14 residues. The germline V gene has CDR1 MDHEN and CDR2 SYDVKM. DNA for the CDR3: TGTGCCAGCAGGGGGACAGGGGGGAGAAACACCATATATTTT. Translated: CASRGTGGRNTIYF.

The rearrangement uses TRBV19 and TRBJ1-4; no reliable D call. The CDR3 is made up of 15 amino acids. The V gene's germline CDR1 is LNHDA and CDR2 SQIVND (reference sequence). The germline V and J ends were trimmed by 7 bases and 1 base, with 13 bases remaining between them. CDR3 coding DNA: TGTGCCAGTACCTCCCCGGGGAGAACTAATGAAAAACTGTTTTTT. Translating gives CASTSPGRTNEKLFF.

This clone occurred a few times. The chain has TRBV10-2 and TRBJ1-1, with a possible D match to TRBD1 (6 bases). There are 13 residues in the CDR3. The V gene lost 4 bases and the J gene lost 2 bases, with 8 bases spanning the gap. In germline, CDR1 is WSHSY, CDR2 SAAADI. The CDR3 bases are TGCGCCAGCAGTGTGACAGGAAACACTGAAGCTTTCTTT. Its translation is CASSVTGNTEAFF.

The rearrangement links TRBV30 to TRBJ2-5, with TRBD2 matching 8 bases. Near its end, the DNA agrees better with TRBJ2-7, so the J call may be wrong. This CDR3 has 15 residues. In germline, CDR1 is GTSNPN, CDR2 SVGIG (reference sequence). CDR3 region: CAWRSVGRAGLEQYF. The CDR3 nucleotides are TGTGCCTGGAGAAGCGTCGGGAGGGCCGGTCTCGAGCAGTACTTC.

The rearrangement uses TRBV4-1 and TRBJ1-2; 7 bases line up with TRBD1. The germline CDR1 and CDR2 sequences are MGHRA and YSYEKL. The CDR3 extends over 15 amino acids. Losses at the gene ends were 1 base for V and 7 bases for J; bases not matched to a gene: 9. CDR3 DNA sequence: TGCGCCAGCAGCCAAGGACAGGGAATTCCTATTGGCTACACCTTC. It yields the protein CASSQGQGIPIGYTF.

This rearrangement joins TRBV11-2 to TRBJ1-3, with D perhaps matching TRBD1 (5 bases). This CDR3 has 16 residues. The germline CDR1 and CDR2 sequences are SGHAT and FQNNGV. Trimming left V 0 bases short and J 7 bases short, with 16 bases between. Written as DNA, the CDR3 is TGTGCCAGCAGCTTAGATCCGTTTACCAGGGCGAACACCATATATTTT. Translation: CASSLDPFTRANTIYF. The full variable domain, rest sourced from reference TRBV11-2 and TRBJ1-3, is EAGVAQSPRYKIIEKRQSVAFWCNPISGHATLYWYQQILGQGPKLLIQFQNNGVVDDSQLPKDRFSAERLKGVDSTLKIQPAKLEDSAVYLCASSLDPFTRANTIYFGEGSWLTVV.

The rearrangement uses TRBV7-3 and TRBJ2-1; D possibly corresponds to TRBD1 (5 bases). Germline CDR1 is SGHTA and CDR2 is FQGTGA. Trimming took off 0 bases at V and 2 bases at J, with 8 bases between the two ends. The CDR3 runs to 15 residues. The CDR3 region is CASSLTRTTYNEQFF. DNA of the CDR3: TGTGCCAGCAGCTTAACGCGGACAACCTACAATGAGCAGTTCTTC.

V gene TRBV4-3 combines with J gene TRBJ2-3, with a possible D match to TRBD2 (5 bases). The CDR3 spans 16 residues. Per the germline V gene, CDR1 is LGHNA and CDR2 is YSLEER. Trimming took off 4 bases at V and 3 bases at J, with 17 bases between the two ends. CDR3 loop: CASSPSRGIATDTQYF. The CDR3 bases are TGCGCCAGCAGCCCTAGCCGAGGGATAGCGACAGATACGCAGTATTTT.